Sequencing of this T cell receptor (beta chain) was carried out in a study of radiotherapy plus CTLA-4 blockade in lung cancer listed by TCRdb under 2018. At the level of the whole study: Among enrolled patients, approximately 17% had an objective response and about 30% reached disease control. What the study reported, not specific to this receptor: After treatment with radiotherapy and ipilimumab, TCR clones that came from tumors expanded in the peripheral blood. Increased serum interferon-beta after radiation, together with early dynamic changes in blood T cell clones, were reported to be the strongest predictors of response.

The study evaluated CTLA-4 blockade (ipilimumab) given together with focal radiation therapy in patients who had chemo-refractory metastatic non-small-cell lung cancer. The method behind the library was the immunoSEQ multiplex PCR assay. The table was pulled from immuneACCESS by TCRdb, which kept in-frame rearrangements only. Such tables lose some clones; where checked, under half of the loss comes from unresolved V genes, and the rest has no known cause. Counted in this sample were 50,000 to 75,000 clones; approximately 80% of them appeared once. The top ten constitute 4% to 5.5% of the sample. The CDR3 contains 18 residues, cysteine and phenylalanine counted. Here the CDR3 DNA is all that survives: 54 bases in frame from base 1. V loses 4 bases, J loses 4 bases, and the germline ends lie 24 bases apart. CDR1 and CDR2, looked up from the germline V gene, are SGDLS and YYNGEE. A note on this clone: This receptor's antigen is unknown. No per-base quality is available; no much larger clone lies one base away.

Sequencing used peripheral blood, obtained from a patient treated with radiotherapy plus ipilimumab. The sequence derives from a human donor with non-small cell lung cancer who had a complete response to radiotherapy plus ipilimumab. The sequence is built from TRBV9 and TRBJ1-3; perhaps TRBD1 is the D gene, with 6 bases matching. The DNA reads TGTGCCAGCAGCTTGAGGGGGGGAACGGCGAATGGAGGAAACACCATATATTTT. Its translation is CASSLRGGTANGGNTIYF.